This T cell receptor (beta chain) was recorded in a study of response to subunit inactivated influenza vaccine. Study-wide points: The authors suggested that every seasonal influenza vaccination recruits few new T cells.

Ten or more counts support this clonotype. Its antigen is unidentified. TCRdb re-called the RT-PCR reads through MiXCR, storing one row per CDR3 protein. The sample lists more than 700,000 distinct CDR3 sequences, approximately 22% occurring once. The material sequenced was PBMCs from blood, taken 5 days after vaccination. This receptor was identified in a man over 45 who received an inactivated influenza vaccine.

CDR3 region: CASSSDTVGYTF. The CDR3 nucleotides read TGCGCCAGCAGCTCGGACACAGTTGGCTACACCTTC. The rearrangement uses TRBV5-1 and TRBJ1-2; D might be TRBD1 (5 bases). There are 12 residues in the CDR3. Germline lookup yields CDR1 SGHRS and CDR2 YFSETQ. The ends were cut back, 3 bases at V and 7 bases at J, with 10 bases in the middle.